Presented here are 11 T cell receptor beta chains from one specimen sequenced in a study of blood T cell repertoires in COVID-19 (dated by TCRdb to 2020 to 2022). Library method: the immunoSEQ multiplex PCR assay. This immuneACCESS table, as held by TCRdb, lists in-frame sequences with V and J called but not all clones. Of the missing ones, under half trace to an unresolved V gene in checked studies; the others have no known cause. For this sample the table gives around 290,000 clones, of which about 89% were detected only once. 7.8% of the sample is held by the ten biggest clonotypes. Material for sequencing was peripheral blood. All receptors derive from a woman aged 45-65 years who had recovered from COVID-19.

This chain uses TRBV7-9 with TRBJ1-1; weak D call: TRBD1 (6 bases). The CDR3 sequence is 14 residues long. Trimming removed 7 bases at V and 6 bases at J, with 18 bases between. CDR1 is SEHNR, CDR2 FQNEAQ, per germline (reference sequence). CDR3: CASTPGRGPPEAFF. CDR3 sequence (DNA): TGTGCCAGCACCCCAGGCAGGGGACCCCCTGAAGCTTTCTTT.

This chain uses TRBV5-1 with TRBJ1-3, with 7 nucleotides matching TRBD1. The germline gives CDR1 SGHRS, CDR2 YFSETQ. V trimming: 6 bases; J trimming: 0 bases; junction bases outside the gene matches: 9. CDR3 length: 16 residues. The CDR3 loop reads CASTRTGPDSGNTIYF. DNA of the CDR3: TGCGCCAGCACTCGGACAGGTCCCGACTCTGGAAACACCATATATTTT.

CDR3 sequence: CASSLMAGGGAYNEQFF. The CDR3 DNA reads TGTGCCAGCAGCTTGATGGCGGGAGGTGGTGCGTACAATGAGCAGTTCTTC. This rearrangement joins TRBV5-6 to TRBJ2-1; 8 positions match TRBD2. This CDR3 comprises 17 residues. Germline CDR1 is SGHDT and CDR2 is YYEEEE. The trim removed 1 base at V and 4 bases at J, leaving 10 bases unmatched.

This clone was detected a few times. V is TRBV2 and J is TRBJ1-3; D unclear. The germline gives CDR1 SNHLY, CDR2 FYNNEI. V dropped 4 bases and J dropped 9 bases, with 10 bases sitting between them. This CDR3 has 12 amino acids. The CDR3 protein is CASSGGRGTIYF. CDR3 DNA: TGTGCCAGCAGTGGTGGGAGAGGCACCATATATTTT.

The chain combines TRBV6-1 with TRBJ1-2, with 11 nucleotides matching TRBD1. This CDR3 spans 15 amino acids. Germline V gives CDR1 MNHNS, CDR2 SASEGT. The V gene end was trimmed by 2 bases and the J gene end by 7 bases; junction bases not matched to a gene: 6. The CDR3 here is CASSESPGTGGGYTF. CDR3 in DNA: TGTGCCAGCAGTGAATCTCCGGGGACAGGGGGTGGCTACACCTTC.

The chain is built from TRBV30 and TRBJ1-1; D may be TRBD1 (5 bases). The germline V gene has CDR1 GTSNPN and CDR2 SVGIG (reference sequence). This CDR3 is built from 14 residues. The V end lost 2 bases, the J end lost 1 base, and 11 bases lay between the germline ends. The CDR3 coding sequence is TGTGCCTGGAGTATCAGGGAAAGGAACACTGAAGCTTTCTTT. This codes for CAWSIRERNTEAFF.

This chain joins TRBV10-3 and TRBJ1-2; D gene ambiguous. Germline V gene data show CDR1 as ENHRY and CDR2 as SYGVKD. The CDR3 covers 12 residues. Trimming pared 10 bases from V and 8 bases from J, leaving 17 bases between. CDR3 region: CASHENENGYTF. The CDR3 bases are TGTGCCAGCCACGAGAACGAGAACGGCTACACCTTC.

V is TRBV6-5 and J is TRBJ2-7, with TRBD1 as a possible D gene (5 bases). Germline CDR1 and CDR2: MNHEY and SVGAGI. The CDR3 is made up of 15 amino acids. V lost 2 bases, J lost 2 bases, and 13 bases lay in between. CDR3 sequence (DNA): TGTGCCAGCAGTTACGGGGCAGTTAATCCCTACGAGCAGTACTTC. This encodes CASSYGAVNPYEQYF.

The chain has TRBV5-1 and TRBJ1-1, with 7 nucleotides matching TRBD1. Germline V gene sequence: CDR1 SGHRS, CDR2 YFSETQ. This CDR3 is built from 16 residues. J lost 0 bases, V lost 0 bases, and 5 bases had no gene match. This CDR3 is CASSLGGTVLNTEAFF. CDR3 in DNA: TGCGCCAGCAGCTTGGGGGGGACAGTGCTGAACACTGAAGCTTTCTTT.

The chain joins TRBV3-1 (or the pseudogene TRBV3-2) to TRBJ1-1; the D gene is possibly TRBD1 (5 bases). Deletions cut 0 bases from V and 1 base from J, with 9 bases between. The CDR3 is 15 residues long. Germline lookup yields CDR1 LGHDT and CDR2 YNNKEL (reference sequence). The CDR3 DNA follows: TGTGCCAGCAGCCAAGATCAGGGAGGGAACACTGAAGCTTTCTTT. This codes for CASSQDQGGNTEAFF.

This chain connects TRBV5-8 to TRBJ2-5; TRBD2 matches 10 bases. Losses at the gene ends were 5 bases for V and 5 bases for J; bases not matched to a gene: 9. Per the germline V gene, CDR1 is SGHTS and CDR2 is YDEGEE. The CDR3 sequence is 15 residues long. CDR3 DNA sequence: TGTGCCAGCAGATCCGGGACTAGCGTTTGGGAGACCCAGTACTTC. The encoded protein is CASRSGTSVWETQYF.